The rows below give T cell receptor beta chains drawn from one sample of a study of radiation and T cells in renal cell carcinoma. Data came from immunoSEQ multiplex PCR; TCRdb stores just in-frame clones and leaves some out. This sample carries some 20,000 clones, 47% of them seen once, and the ten largest clones take 16%. Material: tumor tissue, obtained from a patient whose treatment included radiotherapy and nephrectomy. The receptor set was obtained from a woman in her 50s with renal cell carcinoma. CDR3s include the opening cysteine and the closing phenylalanine or tryptophan. Fields, in order: clone size, V gene, J gene, D gene, CDR3 DNA, CDR3 protein. The D gene is left open where the match is weak. Only part of the rows carry a size: once, few, many, or a class if the clone is expanded.

>few|TRBV4-3|TRBJ2-5|-
TGCGCCAGCAGCCAAGACCGGTCTTCCTGGGGGGAGACCCAGTACTTC
CASSQDRSSWGETQYF
>few|TRBV18|TRBJ2-7|TRBD1
TGTGCCAGCTCACCGCCGACAGGGCCCTACGAGCAGTACTTC
CASSPPTGPYEQYF
>-|TRBV4-1|TRBJ2-1|-
TGCGCCAGCAGCCTATCCGGGCTCAATGAGCAGTTCTTC
CASSLSGLNEQFF
>-|TRBV27|TRBJ1-5|TRBD1
TGTGCCAGCAGCTTAGGAGGGACAGGGGGACAGCCCCAGCATTTT
CASSLGGTGGQPQHF
>-|TRBV6-6|TRBJ1-2|-
TGTGCCAGCAGTTACCCCAGGGGAGAAGGCTACACCTTC
CASSYPRGEGYTF
>-|TRBV6-4|TRBJ2-2|TRBD2
TGTGCCAGCAGCCCCCGGGGGGGCACCGGGGAGCTGTTTTTT
CASSPRGGTGELFF
>once|TRBV6-1|TRBJ1-5|-
TGTGCCAGCAGGGGCGAATATAGCAATCAGCCCCAGCATTTT
CASRGEYSNQPQHF
>few|TRBV6-5|TRBJ1-4|TRBD1
TGTGCCAGCAGTCACTTGCGACAGGGGAATGAAAAACTGTTTTTT
CASSHLRQGNEKLFF
>-|TRBV7-9|TRBJ1-6|-
TGTGCCAGCAGCTCGAGAGGGGGGATCCTCCACTTT
CASSSRGGILHF
>-|TRBV13|TRBJ1-6|TRBD1
TGTGCCAGCAGGAAGGCCGGGACAGTCCCACCCCTCCACTTT
CASRKAGTVPPLHF
>-|TRBV11-2|TRBJ1-1|-
TGTGCCAGCAGCTCCTTAATCTACCTGAACACTGAAGCTTTCTTT
CASSSLIYLNTEAFF
>-|TRBV18|TRBJ2-2|-
TGTGCCAGCTCACCACGACAGGATTCGGCCGGGGAGCTGTTTTTT
CASSPRQDSAGELFF
>-|TRBV2|TRBJ2-1|TRBD2
TGTGCCAGCAAACCACTCCTCGGACTAGCGGGGGGCACCGGGTATGAGCAGTTCTTC
CASKPLLGLAGGTGYEQFF
>few|TRBV6-6|TRBJ1-1|TRBD1
TGTGCCAGCAGTTTAACAGGGGGCACTGAAGCTTTCTTT
CASSLTGGTEAFF
>-|TRBV25-1|TRBJ1-2|-
TGTGCCAGCAGTCCAGGGCAGATACGCTATGGCTACACCTTC
CASSPGQIRYGYTF
>many|TRBV27|TRBJ2-7|TRBD1
TGTGCCAGCAGCGACAGGGGGATCTACGAGCAGTACTTC
CASSDRGIYEQYF
>-|TRBV5-1|TRBJ2-3|-
TGCGCCAGCGGACCTTTTGGGGGGTTTGATACGCAGTATTTT
CASGPFGGFDTQYF
>-|TRBV7-6|TRBJ2-2|-
TGTGCCAGCAGCCGTGGGGGTACCGGGGAGCTGTTTTTT
CASSRGGTGELFF
>-|TRBV29-1|TRBJ2-3|-
TGCAGCGTTGAAAGGGGGAATACGGGCACAGATACGCAGTATTTT
CSVERGNTGTDTQYF
>-|TRBV9|TRBJ1-2|-
TGTGCCAGCAGCGTAGGAGCCTTCAGGGGTGACTATGGCTACACCTTC
CASSVGAFRGDYGYTF
>once|TRBV7-9|TRBJ1-1|-
TGTGCCAGCAGCCTCCTGACAGGTACCACTGAAGCTTTCTTT
CASSLLTGTTEAFF
>-|TRBV2|TRBJ2-7|TRBD2
TGTGCCAGCAGTACTGCGGCGGCTAGCGGGTCGAGGGTGTACTTC
CASSTAAASGSRVYF
>-|TRBV5-1|TRBJ2-5|TRBD2
TGCGCCAGCAGCTGGGGGGACCCCGCGCGGGGGGCCCAAGAGACCCAGTACTTC
CASSWGDPARGAQETQYF
>-|TRBV10-1|TRBJ2-5|-
TGCGCCAGCAGTGAGTTGACCGGGGGGACCCAGTACTTC
CASSELTGGTQYF
>few|TRBV15|TRBJ2-2|TRBD1
TGTGCCACCAGCAGTCAGGGGGCCGGGGAGCTGTTTTTT
CATSSQGAGELFF
>-|TRBV19|TRBJ1-5|TRBD1
TGTGCCAGTAGTCCCTCCCCGGACAGGGGGCCGAATCAGCCCCAGCATTTT
CASSPSPDRGPNQPQHF
>few|TRBV5-8|TRBJ1-1|TRBD1
TGTGCCAGCAGCCGCTGGACAGGGTATAACACTGAAGCTTTCTTT
CASSRWTGYNTEAFF
>-|TRBV5-8|TRBJ1-2|-
TGTGCCAGCAGCTTGGGGGGGAACTATGGCTACACCTTC
CASSLGGNYGYTF
>-|TRBV5-5|TRBJ2-3|-
TGTGCCAGCAGCCCGCGGGACGCCAGAGGAGATACGCAGTATTTT
CASSPRDARGDTQYF
>few|TRBV25-1|TRBJ1-6|TRBD1
TGTGCCAGCAGTGATTGGGACAGGAATTCACCCCTCCACTTT
CASSDWDRNSPLHF
>few|TRBV7-2|TRBJ1-5|TRBD1
TGTGCCAGCAGCCTCCCCGACAGGGCCCAGCCCCAGCATTTT
CASSLPDRAQPQHF
>few|TRBV6-6|TRBJ1-1|-
TGTGCCAGCAGTTGGACAGCCGTAGAGGGCACTGAAGCTTTCTTT
CASSWTAVEGTEAFF
>-|TRBV7-9|TRBJ1-5|-
TGTGCCAGCAGCTTAATAGCGGAGGATAGCAATCAGCCCCAGCATTTT
CASSLIAEDSNQPQHF
>-|TRBV15|TRBJ2-7|-
TGTGCCACCAGCAGAGATAAGGGATTTGAGCAGTACTTC
CATSRDKGFEQYF
>few|TRBV7-2|TRBJ2-7|-
TGTGCCAGCAGCTTAGTCGACACGAGGTACGAGCAGTACTTC
CASSLVDTRYEQYF